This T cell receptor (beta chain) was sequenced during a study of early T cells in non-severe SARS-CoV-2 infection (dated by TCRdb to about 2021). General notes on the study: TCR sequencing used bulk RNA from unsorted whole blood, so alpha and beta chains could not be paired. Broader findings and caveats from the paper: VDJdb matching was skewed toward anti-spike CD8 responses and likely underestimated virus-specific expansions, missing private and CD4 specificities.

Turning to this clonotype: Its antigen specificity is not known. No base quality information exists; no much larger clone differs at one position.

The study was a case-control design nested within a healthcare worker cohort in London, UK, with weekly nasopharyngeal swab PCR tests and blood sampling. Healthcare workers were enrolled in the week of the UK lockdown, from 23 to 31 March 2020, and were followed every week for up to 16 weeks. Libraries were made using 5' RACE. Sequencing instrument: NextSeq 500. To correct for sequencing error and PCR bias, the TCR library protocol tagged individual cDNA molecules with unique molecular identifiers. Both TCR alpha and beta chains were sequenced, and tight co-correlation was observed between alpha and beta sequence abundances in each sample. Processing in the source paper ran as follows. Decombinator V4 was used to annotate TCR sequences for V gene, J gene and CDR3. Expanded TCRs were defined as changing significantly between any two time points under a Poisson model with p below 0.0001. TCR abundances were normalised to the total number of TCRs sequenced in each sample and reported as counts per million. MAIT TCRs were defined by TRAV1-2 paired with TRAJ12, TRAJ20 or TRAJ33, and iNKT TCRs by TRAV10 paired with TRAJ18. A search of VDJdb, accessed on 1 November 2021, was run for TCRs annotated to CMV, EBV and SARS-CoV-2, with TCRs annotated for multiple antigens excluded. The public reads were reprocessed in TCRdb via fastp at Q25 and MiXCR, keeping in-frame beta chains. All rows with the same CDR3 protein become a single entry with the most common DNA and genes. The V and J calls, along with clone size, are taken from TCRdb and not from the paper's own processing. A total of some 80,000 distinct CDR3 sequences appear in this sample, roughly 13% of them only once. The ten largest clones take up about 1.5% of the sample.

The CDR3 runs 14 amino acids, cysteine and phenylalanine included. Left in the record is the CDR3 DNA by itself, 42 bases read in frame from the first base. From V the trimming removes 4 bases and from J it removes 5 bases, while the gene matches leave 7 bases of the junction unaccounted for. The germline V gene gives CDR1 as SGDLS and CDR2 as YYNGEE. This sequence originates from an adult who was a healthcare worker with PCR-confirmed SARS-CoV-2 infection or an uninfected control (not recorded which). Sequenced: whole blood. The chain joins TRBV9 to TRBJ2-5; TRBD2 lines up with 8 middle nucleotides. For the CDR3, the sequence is CASSPRPGGETQYF. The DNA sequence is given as TGTGCCAGCAGCCCCCGACCGGGGGGGGAGACCCAGTACTTC.